This TCR beta chain appears in the sequencing data of a study of brain T cells in children with intractable seizures. Study results and limitations: Pre- and post-surgery blood differed in depth, so pre-surgery absences may be undersampling.

Details on this clone: The antigen remains unidentified.

Only in-frame clones appear in the TCRdb table, and some are missing; sequencing was by immunoSEQ multiplex PCR. Here the sample spans roughly 110,000 clones, under 95% being singletons. CDR1 and CDR2 (germline): SNHLY, FYNNEI. This CDR3 spans 14 amino acids. With 8 bases removed from V and 5 bases from J, the gap between germline ends came to 16 bases. The J gene is TRBJ1-5, the V gene TRBV2; D is undetermined. This receptor was identified in a boy in the first two years of life with hemimegalencephaly and intractable seizures. Sequenced here: peripheral blood, sampled at surgery. CDR3 sequence (DNA): TGTGCCAGCGCGCGAGGGCGGGAGGATCAGCCCCAGCATTTT. Protein product: CASARGREDQPQHF.